What follows is one T cell receptor beta chain and its context. As yet, its antigen is unknown. These data originate in a study of vaccination effects on CD4 cells after COVID-19. Whole-study results and caveats: Convalescent patients were scarce, and early post-infection timepoints were absent. Late post-vaccination, clones induced by infection and those induced by vaccine underwent marked clonal contraction.

This CDR3 is built from 13 residues. Trimming took 6 bases from V and 4 from J, leaving 10 bases between them. Germline-derived CDR1 and CDR2 are LNHDA and SQIVND (reference sequence). Method: immunoSEQ multiplex PCR; TCRdb's copy keeps in-frame clones and lacks some. The table shows around 63,000 clones, with roughly 75% occurring only once. Antigen-specific CD4+ T cells were expanded (with viral peptide pools) by the ViraFEST assay ahead of sequencing. Following 10 days of culture, CD4+ T cells were isolated. All vaccine recipients tested negative for nucleocapsid antibodies and had never contracted SARS-CoV-2 infection.

The V gene is TRBV19, the J gene TRBJ1-5, with D perhaps TRBD1 (5 bases). This clonotype was obtained from a human donor who received a COVID-19 vaccine. The sequenced sample was CD4+ T cells from PBMCs cultured with HCoV-OC43 spike peptides, obtained before COVID-19 vaccination. Stated subset: HCoV-OC43 spike overlapping peptide pool stimulation. The CDR3 loop is CASSRAGNQPQHF. Here the CDR3 DNA reads TGTGCCAGTAGCAGGGCGGGGAATCAGCCCCAGCATTTT.